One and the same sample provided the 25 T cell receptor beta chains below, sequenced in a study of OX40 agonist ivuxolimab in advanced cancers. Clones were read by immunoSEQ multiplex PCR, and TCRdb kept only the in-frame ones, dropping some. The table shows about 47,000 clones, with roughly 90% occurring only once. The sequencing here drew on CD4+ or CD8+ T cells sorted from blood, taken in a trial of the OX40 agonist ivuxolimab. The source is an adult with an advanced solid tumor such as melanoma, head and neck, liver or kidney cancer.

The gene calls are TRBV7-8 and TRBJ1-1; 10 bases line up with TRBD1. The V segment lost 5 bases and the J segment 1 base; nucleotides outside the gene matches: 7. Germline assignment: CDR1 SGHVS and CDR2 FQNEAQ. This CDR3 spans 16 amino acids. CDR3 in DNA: TGTGCCAGCAGCCCCGGACAGGGGGAGTGGAACACTGAAGCTTTCTTT. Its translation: CASSPGQGEWNTEAFF.

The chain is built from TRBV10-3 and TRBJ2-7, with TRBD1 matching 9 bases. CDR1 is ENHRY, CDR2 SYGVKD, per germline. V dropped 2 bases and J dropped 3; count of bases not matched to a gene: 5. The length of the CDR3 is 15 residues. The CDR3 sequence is CAISERGQGVYEQYF. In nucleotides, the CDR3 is TGTGCCATCAGTGAGCGGGGACAGGGCGTCTACGAGCAGTACTTC.

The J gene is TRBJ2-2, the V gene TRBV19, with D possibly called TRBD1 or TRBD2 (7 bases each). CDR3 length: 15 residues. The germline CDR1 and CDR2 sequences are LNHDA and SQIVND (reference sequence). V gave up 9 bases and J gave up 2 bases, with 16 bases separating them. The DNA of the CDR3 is TGTGCCAGCCAGGGGGGACTACCCAACACCGGGGAGCTGTTTTTT. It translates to CASQGGLPNTGELFF. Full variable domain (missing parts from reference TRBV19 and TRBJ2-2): DGGITQSPKYLFRKEGQNVTLSCEQNLNHDAMYWYRQDPGQGLRLIYYSQIVNDFQKGDIAEGYSVSREKKESFPLTVTSAQKNPTAFYLCASQGGLPNTGELFFGEGSRLTVL.

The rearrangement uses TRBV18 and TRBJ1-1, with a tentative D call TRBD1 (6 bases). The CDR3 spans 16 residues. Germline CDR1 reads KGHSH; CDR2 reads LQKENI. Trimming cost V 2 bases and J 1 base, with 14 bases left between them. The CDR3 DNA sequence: TGTGCCAGCTCACCATTTGGGGGGCATGAGAACACTGAAGCTTTCTTT. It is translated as CASSPFGGHENTEAFF.

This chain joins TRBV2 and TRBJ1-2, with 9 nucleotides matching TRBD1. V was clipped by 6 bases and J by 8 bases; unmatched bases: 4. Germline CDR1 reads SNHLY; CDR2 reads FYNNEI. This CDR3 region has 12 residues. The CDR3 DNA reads TGTGCCAGCAGAGGGACAGGGAGCGGCTACACCTTC. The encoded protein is CASRGTGSGYTF. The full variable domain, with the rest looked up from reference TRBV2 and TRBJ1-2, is EPEVTQTPSHQVTQMGQEVILRCVPISNHLYFYWYRQILGQKVEFLVSFYNNEISEKSEIFDDQFSVERPDGSNFTLKIRSTKLEDSAMYFCASRGTGSGYTFGSGTRLTVV.

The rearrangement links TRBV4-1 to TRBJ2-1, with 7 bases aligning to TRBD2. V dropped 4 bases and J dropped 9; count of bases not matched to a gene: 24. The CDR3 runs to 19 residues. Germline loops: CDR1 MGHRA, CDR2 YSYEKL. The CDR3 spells CASSRLGGRASSYIPEQFF. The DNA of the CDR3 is TGCGCCAGCAGCCGCCTAGGTGGGAGGGCCTCATCCTACATACCTGAGCAGTTCTTC.

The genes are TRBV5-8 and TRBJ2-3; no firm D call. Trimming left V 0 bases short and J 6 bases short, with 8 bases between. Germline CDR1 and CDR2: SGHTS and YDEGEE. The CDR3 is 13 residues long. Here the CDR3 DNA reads TGTGCCAGCAGCTTGGAGGCAGCGGATACGCAGTATTTT. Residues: CASSLEAADTQYF.

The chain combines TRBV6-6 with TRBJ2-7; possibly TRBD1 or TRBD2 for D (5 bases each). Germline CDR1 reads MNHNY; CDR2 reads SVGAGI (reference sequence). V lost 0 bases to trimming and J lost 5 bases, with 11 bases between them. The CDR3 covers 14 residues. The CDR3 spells CASSYSRQGHEQYF. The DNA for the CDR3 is TGTGCCAGCAGTTACTCGAGGCAGGGACACGAGCAGTACTTC.

The CDR3 protein is CASRRRGPANTGELFF. The DNA of the CDR3 is TGCGCCAGCAGGCGTCGAGGGCCCGCGAACACCGGGGAGCTGTTTTTT. The genes are TRBV5-1 and TRBJ2-2; D possibly corresponds to TRBD2 (5 bases). Germline assignment: CDR1 SGHRS and CDR2 YFSETQ. V lost 5 bases to trimming and J lost 0 bases, with 14 bases between them. The CDR3 runs 16 residues.

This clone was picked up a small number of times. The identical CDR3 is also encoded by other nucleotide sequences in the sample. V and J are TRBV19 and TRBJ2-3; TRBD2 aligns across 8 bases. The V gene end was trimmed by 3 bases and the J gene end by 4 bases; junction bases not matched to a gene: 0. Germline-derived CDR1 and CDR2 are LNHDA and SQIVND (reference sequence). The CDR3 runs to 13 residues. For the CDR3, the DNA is TGTGCCAGTAGTATCGGGAGGGCAGATACGCAGTATTTT. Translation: CASSIGRADTQYF.

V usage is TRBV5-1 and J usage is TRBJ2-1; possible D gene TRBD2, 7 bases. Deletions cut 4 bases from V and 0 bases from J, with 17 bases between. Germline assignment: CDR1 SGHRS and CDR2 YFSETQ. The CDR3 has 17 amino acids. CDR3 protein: CASSPGGRESSYNEQFF. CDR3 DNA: TGCGCCAGCAGCCCCGGGGGGCGGGAGAGCTCCTACAATGAGCAGTTCTTC.

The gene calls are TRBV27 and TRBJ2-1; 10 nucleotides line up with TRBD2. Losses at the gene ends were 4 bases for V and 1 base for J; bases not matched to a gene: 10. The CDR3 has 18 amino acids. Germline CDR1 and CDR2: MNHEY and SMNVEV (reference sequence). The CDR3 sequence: CASSSGAGGPVSYNEQFF. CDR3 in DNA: TGTGCCAGCAGTTCGGGAGCGGGAGGGCCGGTTTCCTACAATGAGCAGTTCTTC.

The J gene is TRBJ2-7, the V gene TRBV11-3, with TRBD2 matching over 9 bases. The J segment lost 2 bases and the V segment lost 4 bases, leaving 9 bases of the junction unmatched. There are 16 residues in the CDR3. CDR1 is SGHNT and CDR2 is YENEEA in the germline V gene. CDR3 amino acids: CASSSTWGGRAYEQYF. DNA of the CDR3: TGTGCCAGCAGCTCGACCTGGGGCGGGAGGGCCTACGAGCAGTACTTC. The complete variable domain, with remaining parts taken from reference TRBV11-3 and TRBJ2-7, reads EAGVVQSPRYKIIEKKQPVAFWCNPISGHNTLYWYLQNLGQGPELLIRYENEEAVDDSQLPKDRFSAERLKGVDSTLKIQPAELGDSAVYLCASSSTWGGRAYEQYFGPGTRLTVT.

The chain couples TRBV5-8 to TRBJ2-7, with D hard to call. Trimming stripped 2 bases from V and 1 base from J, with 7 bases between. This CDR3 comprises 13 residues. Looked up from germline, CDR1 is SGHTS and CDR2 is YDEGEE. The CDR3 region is CASSLLLSYEQYF. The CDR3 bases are TGTGCCAGCAGCTTACTCCTTTCCTACGAGCAGTACTTC. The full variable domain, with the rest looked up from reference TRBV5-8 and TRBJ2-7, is EAGVTQSPTHLIKTRGQQATLRCSPISGHTSVYWYQQALGLGLQFLLWYDEGEERNRGNFPPRFSGRQFPNYSSELNVNALELEDSALYLCASSLLLSYEQYFGPGTRLTVT.

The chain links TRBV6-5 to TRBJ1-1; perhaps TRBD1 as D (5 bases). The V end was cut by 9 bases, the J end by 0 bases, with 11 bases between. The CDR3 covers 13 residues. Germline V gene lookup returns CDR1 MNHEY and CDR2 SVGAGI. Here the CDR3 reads CASTRGMNTEAFF. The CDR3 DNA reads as TGTGCCAGTACCCGGGGGATGAACACTGAAGCTTTCTTT.

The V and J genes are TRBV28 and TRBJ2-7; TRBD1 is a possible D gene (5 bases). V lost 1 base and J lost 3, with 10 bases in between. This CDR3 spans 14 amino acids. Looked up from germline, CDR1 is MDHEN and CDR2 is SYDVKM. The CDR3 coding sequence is TGTGCCAGCAGTTTATACAGGACGAGCTACGAGCAGTACTTC. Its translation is CASSLYRTSYEQYF.

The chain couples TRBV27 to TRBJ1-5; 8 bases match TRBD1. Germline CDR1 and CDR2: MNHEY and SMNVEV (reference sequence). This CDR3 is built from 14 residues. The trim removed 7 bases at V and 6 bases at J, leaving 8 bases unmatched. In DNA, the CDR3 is TGTGCCAGCAACCCAACAGGGGGAAGTCAGCCCCAGCATTTT. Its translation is CASNPTGGSQPQHF.

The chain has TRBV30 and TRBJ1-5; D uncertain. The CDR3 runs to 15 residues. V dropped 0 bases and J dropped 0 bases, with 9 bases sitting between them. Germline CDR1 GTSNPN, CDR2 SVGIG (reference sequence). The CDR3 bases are TGTGCCTGGAGTGTATCCGGGTATAGCAATCAGCCCCAGCATTTT. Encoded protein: CAWSVSGYSNQPQHF.

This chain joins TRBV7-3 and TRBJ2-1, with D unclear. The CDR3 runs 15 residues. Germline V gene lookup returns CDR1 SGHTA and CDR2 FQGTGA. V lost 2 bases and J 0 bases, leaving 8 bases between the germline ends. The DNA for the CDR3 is TGTGCCAGCAGCTTAGGCGCGGTCTCCTACAATGAGCAGTTCTTC. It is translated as CASSLGAVSYNEQFF. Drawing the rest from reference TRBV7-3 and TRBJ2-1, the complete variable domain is GAGVSQTPSNKVTEKGKYVELRCDPISGHTALYWYRQSLGQGPEFLIYFQGTGAADDSGLPNDRFFAVRPEGSVSTLKIQRTERGDSAVYLCASSLGAVSYNEQFFGPGTRLTVL.

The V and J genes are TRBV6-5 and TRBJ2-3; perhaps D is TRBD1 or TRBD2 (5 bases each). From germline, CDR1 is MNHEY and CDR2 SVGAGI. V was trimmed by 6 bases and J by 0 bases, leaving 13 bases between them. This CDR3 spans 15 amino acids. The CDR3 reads CASRRTGPSTDTQYF. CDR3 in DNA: TGTGCCAGCAGAAGGACGGGACCGAGCACAGATACGCAGTATTTT.

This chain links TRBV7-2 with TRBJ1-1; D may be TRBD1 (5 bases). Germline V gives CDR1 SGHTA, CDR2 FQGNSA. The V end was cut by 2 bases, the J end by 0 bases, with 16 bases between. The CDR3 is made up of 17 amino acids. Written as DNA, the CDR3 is TGTGCCAGCAGCTTACTCCCGGGACCGGGGTTGAACACTGAAGCTTTCTTT. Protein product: CASSLLPGPGLNTEAFF. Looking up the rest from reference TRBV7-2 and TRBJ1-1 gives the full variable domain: GAGVSQSPSNKVTEKGKDVELRCDPISGHTALYWYRQSLGQGLEFLIYFQGNSAPDKSGLPSDRFSAERTGGSVSTLTIQRTQQEDSAVYLCASSLLPGPGLNTEAFFGQGTRLTVV.

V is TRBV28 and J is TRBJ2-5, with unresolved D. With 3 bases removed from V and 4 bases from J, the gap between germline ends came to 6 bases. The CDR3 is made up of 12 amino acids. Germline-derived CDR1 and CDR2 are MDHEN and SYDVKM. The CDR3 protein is CASSLESETQYF. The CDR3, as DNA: TGTGCCAGCAGTTTGGAGTCAGAGACCCAGTACTTC.

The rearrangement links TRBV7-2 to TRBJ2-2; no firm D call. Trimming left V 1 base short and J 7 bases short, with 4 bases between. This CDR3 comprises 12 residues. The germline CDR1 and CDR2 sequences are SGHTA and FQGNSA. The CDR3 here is CASSLGFGELFF. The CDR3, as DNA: TGTGCCAGCAGCTTAGGTTTCGGGGAGCTGTTTTTT.

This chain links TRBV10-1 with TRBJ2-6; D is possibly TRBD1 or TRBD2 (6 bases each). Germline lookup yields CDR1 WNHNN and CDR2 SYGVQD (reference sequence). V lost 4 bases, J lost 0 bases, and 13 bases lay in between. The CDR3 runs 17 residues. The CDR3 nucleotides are TGCGCCAGCAGTGCTGGGGGGCCGGGCTCTGGGGCCAACGTCCTGACTTTC. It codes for CASSAGGPGSGANVLTF.

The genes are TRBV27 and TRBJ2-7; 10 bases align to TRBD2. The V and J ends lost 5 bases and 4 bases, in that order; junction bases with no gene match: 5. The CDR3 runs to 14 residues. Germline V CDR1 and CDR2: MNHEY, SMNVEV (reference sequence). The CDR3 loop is CASSIAGGGYEQYF. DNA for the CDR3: TGTGCCAGCAGTATAGCGGGAGGCGGATACGAGCAGTACTTC.